The clone carrying this TCR beta chain was detected once. CDR3 length: 14 residues. The germline V gene encodes CDR1 SNHLY and CDR2 FYNNEI. Trimming removed 11 bases at V and 4 bases at J, with 19 bases between. The sample is drawn from a study of chemoradiotherapy in HPV16-positive cancers. TCRdb's copy holds only in-frame clones and misses some; the assay was immunoSEQ multiplex PCR. The data contain around 30,000 clones, roughly nine tenths of them seen just once; the ten biggest clones take up 20% to 25%. The chain couples TRBV2 to TRBJ2-3, with unresolved D. The sequence was obtained from a human donor with HPV-associated anogenital cancer. This sample comprised blood, obtained from a patient who underwent chemoradiotherapy. CDR3 protein: CAASTDQVADTQYF. Here the CDR3 DNA reads TGTGCCGCGTCCACGGACCAGGTCGCAGATACGCAGTATTTT.